A single sample gave rise to the 6 T cell receptor beta chains below, sequenced in a study of CD8 T cells in Susac syndrome. Reverse transcription used roughly 0.45 to 1 ug RNA and random hexamers. TCRdb called the immunoSEQ multiplex PCR reads again in MiXCR, with one record for every CDR3 protein. The data show 350,000 to 550,000 distinct CDR3 sequences, with more than 70% seen just once and more than 0.09% held by the top ten. The material sequenced was CD8+ T cells from PBMCs. The origin of the receptors is a human donor with multiple sclerosis.

V usage is TRBV27 and J usage is TRBJ1-1; D is possibly TRBD1 (5 bases). The CDR3 runs to 13 residues. Germline CDR1 and CDR2: MNHEY and SMNVEV (reference sequence). The germline V and J ends were trimmed by 6 bases and 3 bases, with 11 bases remaining between them. This CDR3 is CASSHDSYTEAFF. For the CDR3, the DNA is TGTGCCAGCAGCCATGACAGCTACACTGAAGCTTTCTTT.

V is TRBV7-9 and J is TRBJ1-2; 8 bases are shared with TRBD1. With 5 bases clipped from V and 3 bases from J, the junction kept 8 bases outside the gene matches. Per germline, CDR1 SEHNR and CDR2 FQNEAQ (reference sequence). There are 15 residues in the CDR3. This CDR3 reads CASSKTGGDHYGYTF. The CDR3 nucleotides read TGTGCCAGCAGCAAAACAGGGGGTGATCACTATGGCTACACCTTC.

This chain joins TRBV14 and TRBJ2-7; D remains ambiguous. V was clipped by 0 bases and J by 4 bases, with 4 bases between them. This CDR3 has 12 residues. CDR1 and CDR2 from the germline V gene are SGHDN and FVKESK. The CDR3 spells CASSQDQYEQYF. The CDR3 DNA is TGTGCCAGCAGCCAAGATCAATACGAGCAGTACTTC.

CDR3 nucleotide sequence: TGTGCCAGCTTGCGAGCGGGGCTCTCTGGAAACACCATATATTTT. It is translated as CASLRAGLSGNTIYF. This chain links TRBV2 with TRBJ1-3, with D possibly TRBD1 on 5 matching bases. The CDR3 contains 15 residues. CDR1 and CDR2 from the germline V gene are SNHLY and FYNNEI. V dropped 8 bases and J dropped 0 bases, with 14 bases sitting between them. Using reference TRBV2 and TRBJ1-3 for the parts outside the CDR3, the full variable domain is EPEVTQTPSHQVTQMGQEVILRCVPISNHLYFYWYRQILGQKVEFLVSFYNNEISEKSEIFDDQFSVERPDGSNFTLKIRSTKLEDSAMYFCASLRAGLSGNTIYFGEGSWLTVV.

The chain combines TRBV12-3 or TRBV12-4 with TRBJ1-1; maybe TRBD1 (5 bases). The V end lost 0 bases, the J end lost 6 bases, and 5 bases lay between the germline ends. This CDR3 spans 12 amino acids. The CDR3 DNA reads as TGTGCCAGCAGTTTAGCGACAGCTGAAGCTTTCTTT. Protein sequence: CASSLATAEAFF.

The rearrangement joins TRBV19 to TRBJ1-4; D gene uncertain. This CDR3 is 13 amino acids long. V lost 9 bases and J 8 bases, leaving 16 bases between the germline ends. Germline-derived CDR1 and CDR2 are LNHDA and SQIVND (reference sequence). CDR3: CARPRVQGEKLFF. The CDR3 DNA follows: TGTGCCAGGCCTCGGGTCCAAGGGGAAAAACTGTTTTTT.